This T cell receptor (beta chain) is drawn from a study of T cells expressing NK-cell markers. Study context: HCMV seropositivity characterized seven of the eight sequenced donors, and seronegativity one.

As the method of synthesis, 5'RACE template switching with UMIs yielded TCR beta cDNA. For each CDR3 protein, TCRdb gives one entry from its re-call of the 5' RACE reads, without DNA. The sample table includes about 180,000 distinct CDR3 sequences. Germline V gene data show CDR1 as LGHDT and CDR2 as YNNKEL (reference sequence). This CDR3 is 13 amino acids long. The V call is TRBV3-1, the J call TRBJ2-3; TCRdb calls TRBD2, which cannot be checked without DNA. The source material was blood T cells: a sorted CD56 or NKG2C T cell subset, CD4+ or CD8+ T cells, or bulk PBMC T cells (not recorded which). This TCR was sampled from a woman aged 18 to 75 in good health. CDR3 region: CASSHGTSGIQYF.